This T cell receptor beta chain appears in the sequencing data of a study of cytomegalovirus exposure and HLA in healthy donors. The CDR3 contains 17 residues. The V end was cut by 4 bases, the J end by 3 bases, with 16 bases between. Germline V gene data show CDR1 as MNHEY and CDR2 as SMNVEV (reference sequence). This clone was picked up a small number of times. Use of 60 Vbeta and 13 Jbeta primers characterized the PCR. This table comes from immunoSEQ multiplex PCR, and its TCRdb copy is limited to in-frame clones, with some not included. The table records roughly 160,000 clones, 70% to 85% of them present only once.

The material sequenced was PBMCs. The chain joins TRBV27 to TRBJ2-6, with D tentatively TRBD2 (6 bases). This TCR derives from a man aged 40-50 years in good health and CMV-seronegative. The CDR3 region has the DNA TGTGCCAGCAGTTATGGGGGAGGTTCTGGTGGGGCCAACGTCCTGACTTTC. This translates into CASSYGGGSGGANVLTF.